The TCR beta chain described here comes from a study of T cell responses to AZD1222 COVID-19 vaccine. This table comes from immunoSEQ multiplex PCR, and its TCRdb copy is limited to in-frame clones, with some not included. Of 120,000 or so clones listed, 70% to 90% were seen once; the top ten hold more than 7.5%. The CDR3 has 13 amino acids. With 6 bases removed from V and 2 bases from J, the gap between germline ends came to 8 bases. The germline CDR1 and CDR2 sequences are LNHDA and SQIVND (reference sequence). The clonotype originates from an adult in good health. The sample consisted of peripheral blood, taken on day 0 of AZD1222 vaccination. The V and J genes are TRBV19 and TRBJ1-5; D is ambiguous. The CDR3 nucleotides are TGTGCCAGTAGCATCGAACGCAATCAGCCCCAGCATTTT. Its translation is CASSIERNQPQHF.